Following are 26 T cell receptor beta chains from one sample sequenced in a study of blood T cell repertoires in COVID-19. Clones were sequenced by immunoSEQ multiplex PCR, and TCRdb holds only the in-frame ones, with some missing. The sample gives about 250,000 clones, about 85% of which show up once; roughly 3% is in the top ten. Sequencing was performed on peripheral blood. Receptor source: a man aged 18 to 30 with active or convalescent COVID-19.

The chain recombines TRBV11-2 with TRBJ1-2; D unclear. CDR1 and CDR2 (germline): SGHAT, FQNNGV. V was shortened by 5 bases and J by 4 bases, with 14 bases between the two germline ends. CDR3 length: 14 amino acids. In DNA form, the CDR3 reads TGTGCCAGCAGCCTTGATCCGAGTCCCTATGGCTACACCTTC. Translation: CASSLDPSPYGYTF.

V usage is TRBV7-9 and J usage is TRBJ1-4; D unclear. Germline assignment: CDR1 SEHNR and CDR2 FQNEAQ (reference sequence). V was shortened by 3 bases and J by 8 bases, with 10 bases between the two germline ends. The CDR3 covers 13 residues. The CDR3 is CASSFLRQEKLFF. The CDR3 DNA sequence: TGTGCCAGCAGCTTTTTGAGGCAGGAAAAACTGTTTTTT.

This clone was picked up a small number of times. The chain couples TRBV3-1 (or the pseudogene TRBV3-2) to TRBJ1-6; TRBD1 agrees at 11 bases. Unmatched junction bases numbered 10, after V lost 3 bases and J lost 9 bases. Germline loops: CDR1 LGHDT, CDR2 YNNKEL (reference sequence). The CDR3 spans 17 residues. The DNA for the CDR3 is TGTGCCAGCAGCCACTACCCTGGACAGGGGGCATTTTCACCCCTCCACTTT. This sequence encodes CASSHYPGQGAFSPLHF.

The chain employs TRBV11-3 and TRBJ2-5; 15 positions match TRBD2. This CDR3 is built from 16 residues. J was trimmed by 5 bases and V by 5 bases; bases with no gene match: 6. CDR1 is SGHNT, CDR2 YENEEA, per germline. CDR3 DNA: TGTGCCAGCAGCCCTGGGACTAGCGGGGGGCGGGAGACCCAGTACTTC. This codes for CASSPGTSGGRETQYF.

The rearrangement joins TRBV7-2 to TRBJ1-1; tentative D call: TRBD1 (6 bases). Germline V gene lookup returns CDR1 SGHTA and CDR2 FQGNSA. The CDR3 covers 13 residues. V was clipped by 2 bases and J by 4 bases, with 8 bases between them. CDR3 sequence reads: CASSLTGTTEAFF. CDR3 coding DNA: TGTGCCAGCAGCTTAACAGGGACCACTGAAGCTTTCTTT.

This clone was observed a single time. CDR3: CASSPGGYRGPNEKLFF. DNA for the CDR3: TGTGCCAGCAGTCCTGGGGGGTACAGGGGGCCGAATGAAAAACTGTTTTTT. The chain combines TRBV28 with TRBJ1-4; 9 positions match TRBD1. The CDR3 runs to 17 residues. CDR1 and CDR2 from the germline V gene are MDHEN and SYDVKM. V shed 5 bases, J shed 5 bases, and the junction held 12 bases outside the gene matches.

This chain joins TRBV14 and TRBJ2-7; 7 nucleotides agree with TRBD1. V lost 3 bases and J lost 5; bases outside the gene matches: 4. This CDR3 has 13 residues. CDR1 SGHDN and CDR2 FVKESK come from the germline V gene. CDR3 in DNA: TGTGCCAGCAGCCATATGACAGGGAACGAGCAGTACTTC. Translated: CASSHMTGNEQYF.

The rearrangement uses TRBV11-2 and TRBJ1-5; D remains unclear. Germline values: CDR1 SGHAT, CDR2 FQNNGV. The CDR3 loop spans 12 amino acids. The V gene lost 1 base and the J gene lost 5 bases, with 3 bases spanning the gap. The CDR3 DNA follows: TGTGCCAGCAGCTTAGGAGATCAGCCCCAGCATTTT. This gives the protein CASSLGDQPQHF.

The CDR3 bases are TGTGCCAGCACCTGGGGGCTAGCGGGAGTAAACGAGCAGTACTTC. Its translation is CASTWGLAGVNEQYF. The chain employs TRBV7-2 and TRBJ2-7; TRBD2 agrees at 10 bases. Germline CDR1 is SGHTA and CDR2 is FQGNSA. CDR3 length equals 15 residues. The V and J ends lost 7 bases and 5 bases, in that order; junction bases with no gene match: 11.

In DNA, the CDR3 is TGTGCCAGCAGTGAAATGCGGGGCCTAGAGACCCAGTACTTC. It codes for CASSEMRGLETQYF. The chain has TRBV25-1 and TRBJ2-5; D may be TRBD2 (6 bases). V gave up 2 bases and J gave up 4 bases, with 11 bases separating them. The CDR3 is made up of 14 amino acids. Germline V gene data show CDR1 as MGHDK and CDR2 as SYGVNS. Supplemented by reference TRBV25-1 and TRBJ2-5, the full variable domain reads EADIYQTPRYLVIGTGKKITLECSQTMGHDKMYWYQQDPGMELHLIHYSYGVNSTEKGDLSSESTVSRIRTEHFPLTLESARPSHTSQYLCASSEMRGLETQYFGPGTRLLVL.

This clone was counted once. The sample contains more than one DNA sequence encoding this CDR3. The V and J genes are TRBV2 and TRBJ1-3; 7 nucleotides align to TRBD1. V was pared by 5 bases and J by 1 base, with 2 bases of the junction left unmatched. The CDR3 contains 14 residues. Germline V gene data show CDR1 as SNHLY and CDR2 as FYNNEI. The CDR3 spells CASSQQGSGNTIYF. The CDR3 DNA reads as TGTGCCAGCAGTCAACAGGGGTCTGGAAACACCATATATTTT.

This rearrangement joins TRBV7-9 to TRBJ1-1; 8 nucleotides line up with TRBD1. Germline V gene lookup returns CDR1 SEHNR and CDR2 FQNEAQ (reference sequence). V was pared by 4 bases and J by 3 bases, with 4 bases of the junction left unmatched. The CDR3 covers 14 residues. CDR3: CASSYTDRDTEAFF. CDR3 sequence (DNA): TGTGCCAGCAGCTATACGGACAGGGACACTGAAGCTTTCTTT.

V gene TRBV6-5 combines with J gene TRBJ2-7; D is uncertain. CDR3 size: 11 residues. Germline V CDR1 and CDR2: MNHEY, SVGAGI. Trimming cost V 5 bases and J 3 bases, with 5 bases left between them. For the CDR3, the DNA is TGTGCCAGCAGTCAAAACTACGAGCAGTACTTC. Encoded protein: CASSQNYEQYF.

The chain is built from TRBV7-9 and TRBJ1-2; D not resolved. V dropped 7 bases and J dropped 5 bases, with 8 bases sitting between them. Germline V lookup: CDR1 SEHNR, CDR2 FQNEAQ (reference sequence). The CDR3 length is 11 residues. In DNA, the CDR3 is TGTGCCAGCACCGGCCTTTATGGCTACACCTTC. This sequence encodes CASTGLYGYTF.

The gene calls are TRBV5-6 and TRBJ1-5, with 8 bases that match TRBD1. Germline V CDR1 and CDR2: SGHDT, YYEEEE. The CDR3 runs 14 residues. V shed 4 bases, J shed 5 bases, and the junction held 5 bases outside the gene matches. CDR3 nucleotides: TGTGCCAGCAGCCAAAGACAGGGGTATCAGCCCCAGCATTTT. Its translation is CASSQRQGYQPQHF.

V gene TRBV5-1 combines with J gene TRBJ2-5; perhaps TRBD1 as D (9 bases). The CDR3 spans 20 residues. Germline CDR1 SGHRS, CDR2 YFSETQ. V was clipped by 1 base and J by 5 bases, with 30 bases between them. The CDR3 is CASSLRLDRGKAGAKETQYF. The CDR3 nucleotides are TGCGCCAGCAGCTTGCGCTTGGACAGGGGTAAAGCGGGGGCGAAGGAGACCCAGTACTTC.

This sequence joins TRBV7-2 and TRBJ1-1; 8 bases align to TRBD1. This CDR3 has 13 residues. Per the germline V gene, CDR1 is SGHTA and CDR2 is FQGNSA. V shed 5 bases, J shed 11 bases, and the junction held 10 bases outside the gene matches. CDR3 nucleotide sequence: TGTGCCAGCAGCATCGAAAGACAGGGGACGGCTTTCTTT. Protein sequence: CASSIERQGTAFF.

The rearrangement uses TRBV19 and TRBJ2-3; 7 bases are shared with TRBD1. Trimming cost V 9 bases and J 4 bases; bases outside gene matches: 10. This CDR3 has 14 residues. The germline gives CDR1 LNHDA, CDR2 SQIVND (reference sequence). For the CDR3, the DNA is TGTGCCAGAAAGAAGAACAGGGGCTCAGATACGCAGTATTTT. This translates into CARKKNRGSDTQYF.

V is TRBV21-1 and J is TRBJ1-1; TRBD1 reflects the table's D call only, with no check against the DNA. TRBV21-1 is recorded as a pseudogene. The CDR3 has 14 amino acids. CDR3 nucleotides: TGTGCCAGCAGGGCAGACAGACAGAACACTGAAGCTTTCTTT. Amino acid sequence: CASRADRQNTEAFF.

This clone has only one observation. The gene calls are TRBV2 and TRBJ2-1; 9 bases fit TRBD1. The CDR3 has 17 amino acids. V lost 4 bases, J lost 2 bases, and 9 bases stayed unmatched. The germline CDR1 and CDR2 sequences are SNHLY and FYNNEI. The CDR3 here is CASSVGARDRAYNEQFF. The DNA for the CDR3 is TGTGCCAGCAGTGTAGGAGCCCGGGACAGGGCCTACAATGAGCAGTTCTTC. Full variable domain (missing parts from reference TRBV2 and TRBJ2-1): EPEVTQTPSHQVTQMGQEVILRCVPISNHLYFYWYRQILGQKVEFLVSFYNNEISEKSEIFDDQFSVERPDGSNFTLKIRSTKLEDSAMYFCASSVGARDRAYNEQFFGPGTRLTVL.

The CDR3 DNA follows: TGTGCCTGGAGTGCGGGACTGACCTACGAGCAGTACTTC. As protein: CAWSAGLTYEQYF. This chain uses TRBV30 with TRBJ2-7, with TRBD2 as a possible D gene (6 bases). The CDR3 spans 13 residues. V dropped 1 base and J dropped 2 bases, with 9 bases sitting between them. In germline, CDR1 is GTSNPN, CDR2 SVGIG (reference sequence).

The J gene is TRBJ1-5, the V gene TRBV7-9, with 9 positions matching TRBD1. Looked up from germline, CDR1 is SEHNR and CDR2 is FQNEAQ (reference sequence). This CDR3 has 14 residues. The V gene end was trimmed by 6 bases and the J gene end by 6 bases; junction bases not matched to a gene: 6. CDR3 loop: CASSDRGAVQPQHF. For the CDR3, the DNA is TGTGCCAGCAGTGACAGGGGGGCAGTTCAGCCCCAGCATTTT. Filled out from reference TRBV7-9 and TRBJ1-5, the complete variable domain reads DTGVSQNPRHKITKRGQNVTFRCDPISEHNRLYWYRQTLGQGPEFLTYFQNEAQLEKSRLLSDRFSAERPKGSFSTLEIQRTEQGDSAMYLCASSDRGAVQPQHFGDGTRLSIL.

V gene TRBV13 combines with J gene TRBJ1-1, with 10 bases matching TRBD1. The CDR3 is 15 amino acids. J was trimmed by 1 base and V by 5 bases; bases with no gene match: 4. Germline V lookup: CDR1 PRHDT, CDR2 FYEKMQ (reference sequence). CDR3 DNA: TGTGCCAGCAGCCTGACAGGGGGCGGGAACACTGAAGCTTTCTTT. Translation gives CASSLTGGGNTEAFF.

The CDR3 nucleotides read TGTGCCAGCAGTTACAGACAGGGGGCAGATGGCTACACCTTC. Amino acids: CASSYRQGADGYTF. The V call is TRBV7-8, the J call TRBJ1-2; 10 bases align to TRBD1. CDR1 is SGHVS and CDR2 is FQNEAQ in the germline V gene. The junction had 7 bases not matched to a gene; V was cut back by 6 bases and J by 6 bases. The CDR3 spans 14 residues.

The chain links TRBV18 to TRBJ2-7; D call uncertain. Germline V gives CDR1 KGHSH, CDR2 LQKENI. CDR3 length: 13 residues. Deletions cut 6 bases from V and 3 bases from J, with 12 bases between. The CDR3 DNA reads TGTGCCAGCTCGCAGGCCCAGGACTACGAGCAGTACTTC. It translates to CASSQAQDYEQYF.

Only a few counts were recorded for this clone. This chain uses TRBV19 with TRBJ1-1, with 7 bases lining up with TRBD1. The V gene's germline CDR1 is LNHDA and CDR2 SQIVND (reference sequence). Trimming at V came to 7 bases and at J to 5 bases, leaving 7 bases not matched to a gene. The CDR3 is made up of 13 amino acids. CDR3 region: CASNPTGRTEAFF. CDR3 DNA sequence: TGTGCCAGTAATCCGACAGGGCGGACTGAAGCTTTCTTT.